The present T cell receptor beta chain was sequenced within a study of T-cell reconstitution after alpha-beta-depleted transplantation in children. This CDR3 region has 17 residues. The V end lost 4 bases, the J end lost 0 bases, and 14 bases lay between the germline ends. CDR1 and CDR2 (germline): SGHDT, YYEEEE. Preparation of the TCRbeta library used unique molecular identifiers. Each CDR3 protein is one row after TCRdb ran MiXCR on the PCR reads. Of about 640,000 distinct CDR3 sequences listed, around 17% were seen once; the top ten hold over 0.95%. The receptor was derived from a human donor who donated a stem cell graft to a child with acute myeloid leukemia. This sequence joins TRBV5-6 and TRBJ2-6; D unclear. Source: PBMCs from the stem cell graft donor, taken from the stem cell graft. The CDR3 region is CASSPYDLHSGANVLTF. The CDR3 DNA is TGTGCCAGCAGCCCATACGATCTCCACTCTGGGGCCAACGTCCTGACTTTC.